This T cell receptor (beta chain) is from a study of cytomegalovirus exposure and HLA in healthy donors. The PCR contained 60 Vbeta and 13 Jbeta primers. Sequencing was performed with immunoSEQ multiplex PCR; in TCRdb, only in-frame clones are kept and a portion is missing. This table holds tens of thousands of clones. In germline, CDR1 is MNHEY, CDR2 SVGAGI. The CDR3 runs to 14 residues. Trimming cost V 1 base and J 1 base, with 4 bases left between them. The J gene is TRBJ2-2, the V gene TRBV6-5; D unclear. The clonotype comes from a man in his fifties in good health and CMV-seropositive. Source material: PBMCs. CDR3 residues: CASSYFQNTGELFF. CDR3 coding DNA: TGTGCCAGCAGTTACTTCCAGAACACCGGGGAGCTGTTTTTT.